This T cell receptor beta chain came from a study of blood T cell repertoires in COVID-19. Study at large: Whether acute or convalescent, the COVID-19 samples came from the United States, Italy and Spain.

Trimming stripped 5 bases from V and 4 bases from J, with 3 bases between. This CDR3 spans 11 amino acids. Those who participated ranged in age from about 18 to 89 years and resided in roughly 26 US areas. Donors were grouped by their self-reported clinical history. Each recovered donor of Cohort 3 presented with two negative PCRs, clearance, or symptom resolution. TCRdb's copy holds only in-frame clones and misses some; the assay was immunoSEQ multiplex PCR. This sample yields just over 300,000 clones, of which 87% are seen a single time; 8% to 9.5% belongs to the top ten. The specimen was PBMCs or T cells enriched from blood (not recorded which). The TCR originated in a woman under 30 who had recovered from COVID-19. The V and J genes are TRBV12-3 or TRBV12-4 and TRBJ1-3, with D unresolved. CDR3 sequence (DNA): TGTGCCAGCAGTCAGGGAAACACCATATATTTT. This gives the protein CASSQGNTIYF.